The 20 T cell receptor beta chains in this list originate from one sample, sequenced in a study of memory CD4+ T cells and cytomegalovirus serostatus. The sort gate was single viable CD3+CD4+CD8-CD45RO+ cells for memory CD4+ T cells. Clones were read by immunoSEQ multiplex PCR, and TCRdb kept only the in-frame ones, dropping some. The sample contains about 61,000 clones, 82% of which appear only once. Material for sequencing was memory CD4+ T cells from blood. The receptors stem from an adult in good health and CMV-seronegative.

CDR3 DNA sequence: TGCGCCAGCTCCCCGGGACGAGCTAAAGAGACCCAGTACTTC. As protein: CASSPGRAKETQYF. The chain employs TRBV5-1 and TRBJ2-5, with D tentatively TRBD1 or TRBD2 (5 bases each). The CDR3 spans 14 residues. Germline-derived CDR1 and CDR2 are SGHRS and YFSETQ. V lost 7 bases and J 3 bases, leaving 16 bases between the germline ends.

The chain uses TRBV5-8 and TRBJ2-3, with unresolved D. Germline V CDR1 and CDR2: SGHTS, YDEGEE. The V gene lost 2 bases and the J gene lost 0 bases, with 10 bases spanning the gap. The CDR3 loop spans 15 amino acids. The CDR3 DNA reads TGTGCCAGCAGCTTTTACAGAAGCAGCACAGATACGCAGTATTTT. Translated: CASSFYRSSTDTQYF.

The J gene is TRBJ1-4, the V gene TRBV5-1, with unresolved D. CDR1 is SGHRS and CDR2 is YFSETQ in the germline V gene. Trimming removed 0 bases from V and 5 bases from J, with 8 bases in between. This CDR3 is 14 amino acids long. In DNA form, the CDR3 reads TGCGCCAGCAGCTTGGGACGGACCAATGAAAAACTGTTTTTT. As protein: CASSLGRTNEKLFF.

This sequence joins TRBV19 and TRBJ1-5; D gene ambiguous. V lost 9 bases to trimming and J lost 3 bases, with 15 bases between them. Germline CDR1 is LNHDA and CDR2 is SQIVND (reference sequence). The CDR3 totals 14 residues. The CDR3 protein is CASKYREVNQPQHF. CDR3 in DNA: TGTGCCAGCAAATACCGGGAGGTCAATCAGCCCCAGCATTTT.

CDR3 sequence reads: CASSLKEAGANEKLFF. CDR3 nucleotide sequence: TGTGCCAGCAGCTTGAAGGAGGCAGGGGCTAATGAAAAACTGTTTTTT. This rearrangement joins TRBV5-6 to TRBJ1-4, with D perhaps matching TRBD1 (6 bases). V lost 1 base, J lost 3 bases, and 13 bases lay in between. Germline-derived CDR1 and CDR2 are SGHDT and YYEEEE. The CDR3 has 16 residues.

The chain is built from TRBV11-3 and TRBJ2-2, with D tentatively TRBD1 (7 bases). The germline V gene encodes CDR1 SGHNT and CDR2 YENEEA. V dropped 5 bases and J dropped 6 bases, with 16 bases sitting between them. The CDR3 length is 15 residues. The chain's CDR3 is CASSQGGLWAGELFF. CDR3 DNA: TGTGCCAGCAGCCAGGGGGGCCTGTGGGCCGGGGAGCTGTTTTTT.

V is TRBV11-2 and J is TRBJ1-2; D is ambiguous. CDR1 and CDR2 (germline): SGHAT, FQNNGV. Trimming shortened V by 1 base and J by 5 bases, and 17 bases separated the two germline ends. The CDR3 contains 16 residues. The CDR3 nucleotides read TGTGCCAGCAGCTTAGGTACGGGCGCAACTCAATATGGCTACACCTTC. This gives the protein CASSLGTGATQYGYTF.

The chain joins TRBV9 to TRBJ1-3; D unclear. Germline assignment: CDR1 SGDLS and CDR2 YYNGEE. The CDR3 spans 15 residues. V lost 3 bases and J 0 bases, leaving 10 bases between the germline ends. CDR3 sequence reads: CASSEHIISGNTIYF. The CDR3 DNA is TGTGCCAGCAGCGAACACATCATCTCTGGAAACACCATATATTTT.

A single count supports this clone. The gene calls are TRBV7-2 and TRBJ2-7, with 7 bases aligning to TRBD1. V was clipped by 5 bases and J by 3 bases; unmatched bases: 13. This CDR3 is 16 amino acids long. Germline V gives CDR1 SGHTA, CDR2 FQGNSA. Written as DNA, the CDR3 is TGTGCCAGCAGCCGCACCTCGACAGGGACCAGCTACGAGCAGTACTTC. Protein product: CASSRTSTGTSYEQYF.

The V and J genes are TRBV6-1 and TRBJ1-2; no clear D. Trimming took off 4 bases at V and 7 bases at J, with 19 bases between the two ends. Germline V gene sequence: CDR1 MNHNS, CDR2 SASEGT. This CDR3 has 15 residues. The CDR3 DNA follows: TGTGCCAGCAGTGTGGACCCTTCTCCGAGGAGTGGCTACACCTTC. It yields the protein CASSVDPSPRSGYTF.

The chain has TRBV5-5 and TRBJ2-7; D may correspond to TRBD1 or TRBD2 (5 bases each). CDR1 and CDR2 (germline): SGHKS, YYEKEE (reference sequence). The CDR3 length is 14 residues. V shed 3 bases and J shed 3 bases, with 13 bases lying between them. CDR3 sequence (DNA): TGTGCCAGCAGCTCGGGGCCTCAGGGCTACGAGCAGTACTTC. As protein: CASSSGPQGYEQYF.

The V gene is TRBV5-4, the J gene TRBJ2-1, with 7 bases identical to TRBD2. The germline CDR1 and CDR2 sequences are SGHNT and YYREEE (reference sequence). Unmatched junction bases numbered 13, after V lost 4 bases and J lost 9 bases. The CDR3 has 15 amino acids. CDR3 nucleotides: TGTGCCAGCAGCCCCAGAAGCGGGAAGGTCAGTGAGCAGTTCTTC. Protein: CASSPRSGKVSEQFF.

This chain uses TRBV19 with TRBJ2-7; D may match TRBD1 or TRBD2 (5 bases each). The germline V and J ends were trimmed by 5 bases and 3 bases, with 17 bases remaining between them. This CDR3 is built from 15 residues. Germline V gene lookup returns CDR1 LNHDA and CDR2 SQIVND (reference sequence). CDR3 bases: TGTGCCAGTAGTGAGACGTCGGGACGGATCTACGAGCAGTACTTC. Translated, it gives CASSETSGRIYEQYF.

The chain has TRBV6-1 and TRBJ1-4; the D gene is possibly TRBD1 (6 bases). The V and J ends lost 10 bases and 5 bases respectively, with 17 bases between them. The CDR3 sequence is 14 residues long. Germline CDR1 MNHNS, CDR2 SASEGT. The CDR3 loop is CATAALGANEKLFF. The CDR3 bases are TGTGCCACCGCCGCTCTGGGGGCAAATGAAAAACTGTTTTTT.

This chain links TRBV4-2 with TRBJ2-1, with 10 bases aligning to TRBD2. The CDR3 consists of 18 residues. J lost 2 bases, V lost 6 bases, and 13 bases had no gene match. Germline loops: CDR1 LGHNA, CDR2 YNFKEQ. For the CDR3, the DNA is TGTGCCAGCAGTCGTCGGGGGGAGCGGGGGGGCCCCTACAATGAGCAGTTCTTC. Its protein product is CASSRRGERGGPYNEQFF.

The chain joins TRBV30 to TRBJ1-4; D is unresolved. Between the trimmed V and J ends, which lost 5 bases and 5 bases, there was a span of 15 bases. The CDR3 loop spans 14 amino acids. In germline, CDR1 is GTSNPN, CDR2 SVGIG (reference sequence). CDR3 protein: CAWARGNSNEKLFF. CDR3 nucleotides: TGTGCCTGGGCGCGGGGTAACTCAAATGAAAAACTGTTTTTT.

This clone was observed a few times. The chain combines TRBV19 with TRBJ1-1, with D perhaps TRBD1 (5 bases). CDR1 LNHDA and CDR2 SQIVND come from the germline V gene (reference sequence). Trimming removed 4 bases at V and 1 base at J, with 13 bases between. This CDR3 spans 15 amino acids. The CDR3 protein is CASSKGDRQNTEAFF. The CDR3 coding sequence is TGTGCCAGTAGTAAAGGGGACCGTCAGAACACTGAAGCTTTCTTT.

The CDR3 DNA sequence: TGTGCCAGCAGTGAAGGGACTAGCGGGGACCCCTACGAGCAGTACTTC. Translation: CASSEGTSGDPYEQYF. This rearrangement joins TRBV6-1 to TRBJ2-7; 12 nucleotides agree with TRBD2. This CDR3 contains 16 residues. After removal of 1 base from V and 2 bases from J, the junction contained 3 bases not matched to a gene. Germline loops: CDR1 MNHNS, CDR2 SASEGT.

The chain employs TRBV5-1 and TRBJ1-1; D is unresolved. Germline V gene data show CDR1 as SGHRS and CDR2 as YFSETQ. Trimming took 0 bases from V and 5 from J, leaving 20 bases between them. The CDR3 covers 17 residues. CDR3: CASSLDPYSGFSTEAFF. For the CDR3, the DNA is TGCGCCAGCAGCTTGGATCCCTACTCTGGGTTTTCGACTGAAGCTTTCTTT.

The chain joins TRBV28 to TRBJ2-5; 7 bases agree with TRBD2. The CDR3 contains 14 residues. Germline V gives CDR1 MDHEN, CDR2 SYDVKM. Trimming took 0 bases from V and 5 from J; bases not matched to a gene: 3. The CDR3 coding sequence is TGTGCCAGCAGTTTATGGGGAGGGGTGGAGACCCAGTACTTC. Residues: CASSLWGGVETQYF. Complete variable domain (other parts from reference TRBV28 and TRBJ2-5): DVKVTQSSRYLVKRTGEKVFLECVQDMDHENMFWYRQDPGLGLRLIYFSYDVKMKEKGDIPEGYSVSREKKERFSLILESASTNQTSMYLCASSLWGGVETQYFGPGTRLLVL.